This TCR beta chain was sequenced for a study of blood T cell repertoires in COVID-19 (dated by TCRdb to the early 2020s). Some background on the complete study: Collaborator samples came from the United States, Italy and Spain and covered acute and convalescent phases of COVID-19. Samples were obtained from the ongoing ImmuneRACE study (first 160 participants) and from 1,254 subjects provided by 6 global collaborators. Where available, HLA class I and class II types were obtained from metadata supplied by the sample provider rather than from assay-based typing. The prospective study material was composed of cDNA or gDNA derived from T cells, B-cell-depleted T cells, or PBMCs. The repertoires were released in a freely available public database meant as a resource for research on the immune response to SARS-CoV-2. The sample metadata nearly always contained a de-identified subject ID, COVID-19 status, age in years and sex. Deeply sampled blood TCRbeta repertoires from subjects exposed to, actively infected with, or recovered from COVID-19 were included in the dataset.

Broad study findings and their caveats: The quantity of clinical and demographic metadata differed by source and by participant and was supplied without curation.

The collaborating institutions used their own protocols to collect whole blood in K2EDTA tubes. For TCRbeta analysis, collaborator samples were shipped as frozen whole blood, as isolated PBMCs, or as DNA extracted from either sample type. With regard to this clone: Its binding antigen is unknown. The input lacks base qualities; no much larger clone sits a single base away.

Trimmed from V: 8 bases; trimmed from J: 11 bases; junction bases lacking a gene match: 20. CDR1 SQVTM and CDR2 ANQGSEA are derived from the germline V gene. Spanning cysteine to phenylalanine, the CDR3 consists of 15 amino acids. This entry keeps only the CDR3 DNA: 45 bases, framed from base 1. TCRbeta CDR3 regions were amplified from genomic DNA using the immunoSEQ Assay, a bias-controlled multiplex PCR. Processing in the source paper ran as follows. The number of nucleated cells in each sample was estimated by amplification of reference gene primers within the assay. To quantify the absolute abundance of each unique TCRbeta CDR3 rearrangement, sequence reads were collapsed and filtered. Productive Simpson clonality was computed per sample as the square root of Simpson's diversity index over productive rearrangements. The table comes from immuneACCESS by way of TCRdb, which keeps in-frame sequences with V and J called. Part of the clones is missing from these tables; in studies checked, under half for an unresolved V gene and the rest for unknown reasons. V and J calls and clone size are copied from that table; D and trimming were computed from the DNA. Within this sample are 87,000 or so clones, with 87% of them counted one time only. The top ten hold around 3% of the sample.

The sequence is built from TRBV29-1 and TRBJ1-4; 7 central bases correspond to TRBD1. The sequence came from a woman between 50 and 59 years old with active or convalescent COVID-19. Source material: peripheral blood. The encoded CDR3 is CSTPLQRGQIWKLFF. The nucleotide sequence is TGCAGCACCCCTCTTCAGAGGGGGCAAATTTGGAAACTGTTTTTT.